The rows below give T cell receptor beta chains drawn from one sample of a study of Ad26.COV2.S vaccination and SARS-CoV-2 variants. Repertoires were generated with immunoSEQ multiplex PCR, while TCRdb's copy carries only in-frame clones and drops some. The sample contains more than 400,000 clones, about nine tenths of which appear only once. Sample: peripheral blood, taken in a trial of Ad26.COV2.S vaccine versus placebo. Receptors originate from a person between 18 and 59 years old who received the Ad26.COV2.S COVID-19 vaccine or a placebo. Both conserved end residues are trimmed from each CDR3. Fields, in order: V gene, CDR3 protein.

v_gene: TRBV29-1; CDR3aa: SERVTGTGPDTQY
v_gene: TRBV6-2/TRBV6-3; CDR3aa: ASSHLGTSANYGYT
v_gene: TRBV21-1; CDR3aa: ASSKGVRTSGIQF
v_gene: TRBV7-9; CDR3aa: ASSFENRAVAYGYT
v_gene: TRBV3-1/TRBV3-2; CDR3aa: ASSLGRYNEQF
v_gene: TRBV5-8; CDR3aa: ASSLVAKVRGENIQY
v_gene: TRBV7-2; CDR3aa: ASSLDATGTRNEQF
v_gene: TRBV5-4; CDR3aa: ASSPLAGVQTGELF
v_gene: TRBV4-3; CDR3aa: ASSQDTTAFRGEGNEQY
v_gene: TRBV19; CDR3aa: ASSKLAGGSTDTQY
v_gene: TRBV5-5; CDR3aa: ASSTVAGGSYEQY
v_gene: TRBV19; CDR3aa: ASRTGQLYQNEKLF
v_gene: TRBV2; CDR3aa: ASSEALTGYSNQPQH
v_gene: TRBV28; CDR3aa: ASSRSGQGARETQY
v_gene: TRBV10-3; CDR3aa: ATTSGVQETQY
v_gene: TRBV7-2; CDR3aa: ASSLGQFEETQY
v_gene: TRBV6-2/TRBV6-3; CDR3aa: ASSYSSRPPNYGYT
v_gene: TRBV6-2/TRBV6-3; CDR3aa: ASSYTPGQGSYEQY
v_gene: TRBV7-6; CDR3aa: ASSLAGYGNNEQF
v_gene: TRBV7-2; CDR3aa: ASSLAEDTEAF
v_gene: TRBV7-2; CDR3aa: ASSLRLGSTDTQY
v_gene: TRBV7-3; CDR3aa: ASSFGTMGTDTQY
v_gene: TRBV7-6; CDR3aa: ASSLGGDEQF
v_gene: TRBV28; CDR3aa: ASRPGDYQPQH
v_gene: TRBV7-3; CDR3aa: ASSLTPPLSGTGGADTQY
v_gene: TRBV4-3; CDR3aa: ASSQVTGRDGYT
v_gene: TRBV28; CDR3aa: ASLANNEQF
v_gene: TRBV14; CDR3aa: ASSQLNGQGKLF
v_gene: TRBV6-5; CDR3aa: ASSYTTPDRADTQY
v_gene: TRBV12-3/TRBV12-4; CDR3aa: ASSGNGELF
v_gene: TRBV4-2; CDR3aa: ASSQAEGRQF
v_gene: TRBV21-1; CDR3aa: ASSNRPTTGARNTEAF
v_gene: TRBV7-7; CDR3aa: ASSYLLRSSYNEQF
v_gene: TRBV2; CDR3aa: ATQATESNQPQH
v_gene: TRBV5-6; CDR3aa: ASSLDGTGDQPQH
v_gene: TRBV3-1/TRBV3-2; CDR3aa: ASSQDGQGEAF
v_gene: TRBV15; CDR3aa: ATSKADTQY
v_gene: TRBV7-9; CDR3aa: ASSPASDRGRYEQY
v_gene: TRBV4-2; CDR3aa: ASSAGGSAAREQY
v_gene: TRBV28; CDR3aa: ASSPPGLAAGGETQY